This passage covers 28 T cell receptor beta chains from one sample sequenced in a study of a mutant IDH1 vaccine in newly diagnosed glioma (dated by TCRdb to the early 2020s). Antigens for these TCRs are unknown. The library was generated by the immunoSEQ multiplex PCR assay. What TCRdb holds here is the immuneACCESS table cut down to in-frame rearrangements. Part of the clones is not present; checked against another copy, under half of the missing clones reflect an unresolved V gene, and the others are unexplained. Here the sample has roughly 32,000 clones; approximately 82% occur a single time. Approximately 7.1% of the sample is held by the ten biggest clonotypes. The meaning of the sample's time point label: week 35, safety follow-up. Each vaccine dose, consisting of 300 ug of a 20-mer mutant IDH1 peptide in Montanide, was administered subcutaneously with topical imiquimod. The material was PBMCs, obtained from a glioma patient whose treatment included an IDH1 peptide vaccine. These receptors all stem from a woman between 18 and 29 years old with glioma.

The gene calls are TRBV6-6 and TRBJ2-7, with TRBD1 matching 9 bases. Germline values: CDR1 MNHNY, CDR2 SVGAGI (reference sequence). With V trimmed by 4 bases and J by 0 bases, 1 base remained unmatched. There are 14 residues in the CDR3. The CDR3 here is CASSLQGASYEQYF. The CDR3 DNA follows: TGTGCCAGCAGTTTACAGGGGGCCTCCTACGAGCAGTACTTC.

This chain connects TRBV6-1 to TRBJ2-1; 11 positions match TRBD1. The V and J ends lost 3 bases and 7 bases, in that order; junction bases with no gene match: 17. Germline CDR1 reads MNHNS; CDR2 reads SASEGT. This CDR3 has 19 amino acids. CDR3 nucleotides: TGTGCCAGCAGTGACTTGTCCGGGATCGGACAGGGGGCTCGTAATGAGCAGTTCTTC. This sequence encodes CASSDLSGIGQGARNEQFF.

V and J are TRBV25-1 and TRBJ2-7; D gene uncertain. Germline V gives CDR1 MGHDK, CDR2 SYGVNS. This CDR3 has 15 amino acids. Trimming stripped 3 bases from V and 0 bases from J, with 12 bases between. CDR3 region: CASSERGFPSYEQYF. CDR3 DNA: TGTGCCAGCAGTGAGCGCGGCTTTCCCTCCTACGAGCAGTACTTC.

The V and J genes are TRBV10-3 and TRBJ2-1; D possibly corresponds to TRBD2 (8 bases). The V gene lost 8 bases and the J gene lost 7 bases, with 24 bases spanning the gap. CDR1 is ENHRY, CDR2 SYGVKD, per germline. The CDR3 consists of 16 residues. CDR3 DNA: TGTGCCATCCTTCCGGGAGGGGGCCGGGGACGAAATGAGCAGTTCTTC. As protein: CAILPGGGRGRNEQFF.

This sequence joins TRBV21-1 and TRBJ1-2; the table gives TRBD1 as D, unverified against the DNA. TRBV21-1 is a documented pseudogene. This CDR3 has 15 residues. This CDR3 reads CASISIWQGLWGYTF. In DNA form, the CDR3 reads TGTGCCAGCATCTCCATTTGGCAGGGGCTCTGGGGCTACACCTTC.

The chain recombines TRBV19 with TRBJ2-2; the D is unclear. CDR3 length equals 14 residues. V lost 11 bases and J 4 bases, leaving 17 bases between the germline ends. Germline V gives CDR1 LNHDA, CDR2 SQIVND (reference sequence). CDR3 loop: CAVNRAPSTGELFF. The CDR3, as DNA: TGTGCCGTTAACCGGGCTCCGAGCACCGGGGAGCTGTTTTTT.

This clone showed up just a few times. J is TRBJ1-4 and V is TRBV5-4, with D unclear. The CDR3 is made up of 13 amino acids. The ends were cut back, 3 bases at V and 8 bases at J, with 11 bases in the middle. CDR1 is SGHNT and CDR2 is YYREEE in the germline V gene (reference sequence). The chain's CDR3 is CASSSRPREKLFF. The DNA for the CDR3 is TGTGCCAGCAGCTCGCGGCCTCGGGAAAAACTGTTTTTT.

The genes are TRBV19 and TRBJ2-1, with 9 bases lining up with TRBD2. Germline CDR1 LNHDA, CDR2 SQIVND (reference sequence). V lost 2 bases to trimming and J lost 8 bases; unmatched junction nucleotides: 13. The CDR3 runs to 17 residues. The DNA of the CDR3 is TGTGCCAGTAGTATAACGGGGCGGGAGGGAGCCTGGGATGAGCAGTTCTTC. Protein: CASSITGREGAWDEQFF.

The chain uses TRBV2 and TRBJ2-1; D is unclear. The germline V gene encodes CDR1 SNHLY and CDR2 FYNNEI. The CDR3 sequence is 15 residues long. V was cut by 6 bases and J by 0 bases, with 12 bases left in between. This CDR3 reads CASRVGVSSYNEQFF. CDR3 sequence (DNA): TGTGCCAGCAGGGTCGGCGTGAGCTCCTACAATGAGCAGTTCTTC.

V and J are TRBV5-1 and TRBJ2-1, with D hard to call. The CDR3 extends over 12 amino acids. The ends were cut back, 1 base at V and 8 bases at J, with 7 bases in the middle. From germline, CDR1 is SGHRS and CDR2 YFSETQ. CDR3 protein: CASSLLDHEQFF. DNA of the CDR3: TGCGCCAGCAGCTTGTTGGACCATGAGCAGTTCTTC. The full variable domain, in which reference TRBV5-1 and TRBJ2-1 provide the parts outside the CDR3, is KAGVTQTPRYLIKTRGQQVTLSCSPISGHRSVSWYQQTPGQGLQFLFEYFSETQRNKGNFPGRFSGRQFSNSRSEMNVSTLELGDSALYLCASSLLDHEQFFGPGTRLTVL.

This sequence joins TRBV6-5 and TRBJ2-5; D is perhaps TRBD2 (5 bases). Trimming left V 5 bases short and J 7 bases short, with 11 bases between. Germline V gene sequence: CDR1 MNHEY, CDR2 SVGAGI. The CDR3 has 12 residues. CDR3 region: CASSRARGTQYF. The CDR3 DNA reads TGTGCCAGCAGTCGGGCCCGGGGGACCCAGTACTTC.

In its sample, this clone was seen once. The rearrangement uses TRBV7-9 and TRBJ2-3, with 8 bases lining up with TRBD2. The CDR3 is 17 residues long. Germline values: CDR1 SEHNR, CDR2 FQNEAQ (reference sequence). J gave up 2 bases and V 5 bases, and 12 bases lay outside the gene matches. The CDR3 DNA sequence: TGTGCCAGCAGCCGATACGAAACAGCGGGAGTCACAGATACGCAGTATTTT. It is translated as CASSRYETAGVTDTQYF.

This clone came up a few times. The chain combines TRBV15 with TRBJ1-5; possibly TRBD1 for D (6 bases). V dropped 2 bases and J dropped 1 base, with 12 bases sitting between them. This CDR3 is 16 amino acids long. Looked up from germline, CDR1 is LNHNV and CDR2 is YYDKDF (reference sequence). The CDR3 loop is CATSRPGQISNQPQHF. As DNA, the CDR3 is TGTGCCACCAGCAGACCGGGACAAATAAGCAATCAGCCCCAGCATTTT. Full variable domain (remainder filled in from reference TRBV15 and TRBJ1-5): DAMVIQNPRYQVTQFGKPVTLSCSQTLNHNVMYWYQQKSSQAPKLLFHYYDKDFNNEADTPDNFQSRRPNTSFCFLDIRSPGLGDTAMYLCATSRPGQISNQPQHFGDGTRLSIL.

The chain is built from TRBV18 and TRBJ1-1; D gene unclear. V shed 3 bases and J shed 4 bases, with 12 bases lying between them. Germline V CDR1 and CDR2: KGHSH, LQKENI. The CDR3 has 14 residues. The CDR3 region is CASSPPGPSTEAFF. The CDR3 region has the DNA TGTGCCAGCTCACCTCCTGGCCCGAGCACTGAAGCTTTCTTT.

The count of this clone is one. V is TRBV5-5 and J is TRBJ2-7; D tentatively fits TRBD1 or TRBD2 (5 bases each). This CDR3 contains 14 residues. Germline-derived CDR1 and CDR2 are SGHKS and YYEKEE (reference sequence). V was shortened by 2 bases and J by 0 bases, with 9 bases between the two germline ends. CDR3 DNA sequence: TGTGCCAGCAGCTTTGGGACCTACTCCTACGAGCAGTACTTC. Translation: CASSFGTYSYEQYF.

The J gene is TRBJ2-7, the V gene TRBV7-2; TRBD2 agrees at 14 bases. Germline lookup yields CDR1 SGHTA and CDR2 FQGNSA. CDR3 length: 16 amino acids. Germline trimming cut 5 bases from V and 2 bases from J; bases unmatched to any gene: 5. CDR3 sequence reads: CASSDRLAGGTYEQYF. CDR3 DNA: TGTGCCAGCAGCGACCGACTAGCGGGAGGGACCTACGAGCAGTACTTC.

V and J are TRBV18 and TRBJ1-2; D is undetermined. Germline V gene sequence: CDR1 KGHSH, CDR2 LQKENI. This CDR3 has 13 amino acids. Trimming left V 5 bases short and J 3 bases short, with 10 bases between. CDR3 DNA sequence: TGTGCCAGCTCATCAAAGGAGGACTATGGCTACACCTTC. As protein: CASSSKEDYGYTF.

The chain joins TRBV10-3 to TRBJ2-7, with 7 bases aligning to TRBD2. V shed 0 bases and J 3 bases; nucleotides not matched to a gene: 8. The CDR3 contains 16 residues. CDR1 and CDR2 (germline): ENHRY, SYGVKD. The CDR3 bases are TGTGCCATCAGTGAGTCGACCGGGACTACTAGCTACGAGCAGTACTTC. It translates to CAISESTGTTSYEQYF.

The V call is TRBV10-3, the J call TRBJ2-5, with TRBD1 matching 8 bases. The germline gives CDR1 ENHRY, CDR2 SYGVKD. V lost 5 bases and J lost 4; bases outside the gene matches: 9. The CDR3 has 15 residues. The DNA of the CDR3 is TGTGCCATCAGTCCGGCCGGACAGGGAGGAGAGACCCAGTACTTC. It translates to CAISPAGQGGETQYF.

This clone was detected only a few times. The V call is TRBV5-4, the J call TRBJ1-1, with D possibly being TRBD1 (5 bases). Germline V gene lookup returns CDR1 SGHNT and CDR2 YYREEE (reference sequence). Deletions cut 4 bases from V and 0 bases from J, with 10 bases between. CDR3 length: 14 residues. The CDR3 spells CASSIDSLNTEAFF. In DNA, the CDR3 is TGTGCCAGCAGCATCGACAGTTTGAACACTGAAGCTTTCTTT.

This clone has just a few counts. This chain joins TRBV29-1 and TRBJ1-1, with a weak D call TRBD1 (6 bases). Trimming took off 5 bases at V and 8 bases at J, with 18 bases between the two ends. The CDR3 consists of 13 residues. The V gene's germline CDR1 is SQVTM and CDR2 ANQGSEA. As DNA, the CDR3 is TGCAGCGTTCGACAGGTACCTCAGGGAGAAGCTTTCTTT. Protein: CSVRQVPQGEAFF.

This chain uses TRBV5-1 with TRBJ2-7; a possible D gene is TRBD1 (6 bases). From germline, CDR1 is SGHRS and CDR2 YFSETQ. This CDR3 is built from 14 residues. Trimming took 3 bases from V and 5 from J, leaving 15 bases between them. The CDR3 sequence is CASSWTALGDEQYF. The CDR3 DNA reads TGCGCCAGCAGCTGGACAGCCCTAGGTGACGAGCAGTACTTC. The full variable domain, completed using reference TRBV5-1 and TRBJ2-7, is KAGVTQTPRYLIKTRGQQVTLSCSPISGHRSVSWYQQTPGQGLQFLFEYFSETQRNKGNFPGRFSGRQFSNSRSEMNVSTLELGDSALYLCASSWTALGDEQYFGPGTRLTVT.

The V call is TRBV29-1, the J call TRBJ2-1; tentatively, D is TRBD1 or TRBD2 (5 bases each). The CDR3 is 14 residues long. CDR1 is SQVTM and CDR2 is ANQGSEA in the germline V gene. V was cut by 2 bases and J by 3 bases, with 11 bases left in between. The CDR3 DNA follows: TGCAGCGTTGAAAGAGGGGTTAACTACAATGAGCAGTTCTTC. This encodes CSVERGVNYNEQFF.

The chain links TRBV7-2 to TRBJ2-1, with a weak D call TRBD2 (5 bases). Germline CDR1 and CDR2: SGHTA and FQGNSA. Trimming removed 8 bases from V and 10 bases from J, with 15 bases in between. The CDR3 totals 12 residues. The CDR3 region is CASAEGRREQFF. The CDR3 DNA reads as TGTGCCAGCGCTGAAGGGAGACGGGAGCAGTTCTTC.

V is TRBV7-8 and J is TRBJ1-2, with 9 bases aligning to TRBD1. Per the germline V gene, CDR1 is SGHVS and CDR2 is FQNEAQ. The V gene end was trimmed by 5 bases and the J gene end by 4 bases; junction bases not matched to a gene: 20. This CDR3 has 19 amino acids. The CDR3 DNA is TGTGCCAGCAGCCCTAACCAGGGGGACAGGGCTAAAGGAATCTATGGCTACACCTTC. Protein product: CASSPNQGDRAKGIYGYTF.

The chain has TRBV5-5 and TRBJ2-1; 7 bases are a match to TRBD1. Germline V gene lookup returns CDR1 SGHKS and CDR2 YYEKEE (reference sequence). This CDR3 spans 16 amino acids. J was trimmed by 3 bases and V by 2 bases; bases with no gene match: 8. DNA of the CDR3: TGTGCCAGCAGCTTTACTGACAGGGTCATCTACAATGAGCAGTTCTTC. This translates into CASSFTDRVIYNEQFF.

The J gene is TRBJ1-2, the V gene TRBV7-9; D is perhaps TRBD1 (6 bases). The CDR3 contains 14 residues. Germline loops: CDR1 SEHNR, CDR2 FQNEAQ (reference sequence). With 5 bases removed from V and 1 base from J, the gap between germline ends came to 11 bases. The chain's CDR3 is CASSRDIFNYGYTF. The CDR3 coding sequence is TGTGCCAGCAGCCGGGACATTTTTAACTATGGCTACACCTTC.

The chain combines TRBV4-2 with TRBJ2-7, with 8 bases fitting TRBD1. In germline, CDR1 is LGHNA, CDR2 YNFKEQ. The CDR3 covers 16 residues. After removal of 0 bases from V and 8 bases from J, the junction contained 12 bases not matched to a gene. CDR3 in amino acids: CASSQDSPGQGTKQYF. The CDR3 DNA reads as TGTGCCAGCAGCCAAGATTCGCCCGGACAGGGAACTAAGCAGTACTTC.